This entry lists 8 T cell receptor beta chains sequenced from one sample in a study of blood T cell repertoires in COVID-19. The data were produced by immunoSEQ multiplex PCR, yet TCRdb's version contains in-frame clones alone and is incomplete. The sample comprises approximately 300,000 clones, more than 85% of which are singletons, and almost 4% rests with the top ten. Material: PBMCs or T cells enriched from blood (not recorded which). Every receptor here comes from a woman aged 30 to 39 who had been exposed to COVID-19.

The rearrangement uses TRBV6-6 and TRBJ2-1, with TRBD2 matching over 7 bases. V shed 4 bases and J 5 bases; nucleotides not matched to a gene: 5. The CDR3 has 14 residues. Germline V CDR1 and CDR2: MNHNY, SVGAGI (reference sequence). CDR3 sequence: CASSFRGDHNEQFF. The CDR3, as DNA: TGTGCCAGCAGTTTCCGGGGGGACCACAATGAGCAGTTCTTC.

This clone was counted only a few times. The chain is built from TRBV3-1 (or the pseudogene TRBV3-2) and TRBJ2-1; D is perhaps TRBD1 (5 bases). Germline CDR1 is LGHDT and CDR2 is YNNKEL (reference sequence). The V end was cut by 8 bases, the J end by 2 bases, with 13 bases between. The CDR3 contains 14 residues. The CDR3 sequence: CASESEGAYNEQFF. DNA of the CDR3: TGTGCCAGCGAAAGTGAAGGGGCCTACAATGAGCAGTTCTTC.

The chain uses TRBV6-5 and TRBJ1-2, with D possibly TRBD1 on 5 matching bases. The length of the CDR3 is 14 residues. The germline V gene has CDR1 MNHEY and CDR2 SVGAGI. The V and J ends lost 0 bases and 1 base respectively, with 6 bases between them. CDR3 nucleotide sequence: TGTGCCAGCAGTTACTCGGGGGGTAACTATGGCTACACCTTC. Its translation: CASSYSGGNYGYTF.

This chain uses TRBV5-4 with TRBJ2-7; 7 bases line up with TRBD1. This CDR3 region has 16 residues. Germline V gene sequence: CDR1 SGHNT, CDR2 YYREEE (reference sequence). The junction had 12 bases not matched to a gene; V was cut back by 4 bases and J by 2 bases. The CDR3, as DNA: TGTGCCAGCAGCACTCGGGACAGTCGGAATACCTACGAGCAGTACTTC. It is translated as CASSTRDSRNTYEQYF.

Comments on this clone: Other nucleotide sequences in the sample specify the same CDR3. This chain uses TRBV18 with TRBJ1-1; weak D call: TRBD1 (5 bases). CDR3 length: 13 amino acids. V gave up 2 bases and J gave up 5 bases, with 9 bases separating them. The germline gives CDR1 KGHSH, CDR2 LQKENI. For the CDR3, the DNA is TGTGCCAGCTCACCAACTGGGGGGACTGAAGCTTTCTTT. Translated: CASSPTGGTEAFF.

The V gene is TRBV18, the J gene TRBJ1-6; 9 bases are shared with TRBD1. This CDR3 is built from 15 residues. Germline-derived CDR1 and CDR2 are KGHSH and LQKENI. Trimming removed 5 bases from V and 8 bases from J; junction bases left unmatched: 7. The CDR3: CASSTGGYGYSPLHF. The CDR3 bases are TGTGCCAGCTCAACAGGGGGCTACGGGTATTCACCCCTCCACTTT.

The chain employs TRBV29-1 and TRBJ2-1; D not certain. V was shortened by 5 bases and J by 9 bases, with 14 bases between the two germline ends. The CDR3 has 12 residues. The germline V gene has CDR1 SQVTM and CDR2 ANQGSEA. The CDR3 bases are TGCAGCGTTTCCATATTAAGTAGTGAGCAGTTCTTC. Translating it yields CSVSILSSEQFF.

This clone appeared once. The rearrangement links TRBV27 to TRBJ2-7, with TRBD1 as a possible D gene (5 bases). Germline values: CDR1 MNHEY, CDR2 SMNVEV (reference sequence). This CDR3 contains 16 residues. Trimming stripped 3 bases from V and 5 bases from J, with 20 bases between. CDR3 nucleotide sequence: TGTGCCAGCAGTTTTTTCCCCCTCACAGGATTCAACGAGCAGTACTTC. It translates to CASSFFPLTGFNEQYF.